Listed here are 17 T cell receptor beta chains from one sample, sequenced in a study of long-term antiretroviral therapy in people with HIV. At the survey level, the v3.0 immunoSEQ assay was run. Clones were sequenced by immunoSEQ multiplex PCR, and TCRdb holds only the in-frame ones, with some missing. The sample consists of 40,000 to 60,000 clones, around 84% of them appearing once. This sample comprised unsorted PBMCs, obtained 0.8 years after starting antiretroviral therapy. These receptors were taken from a woman aged 18-35 years with HIV.

V is TRBV19 and J is TRBJ2-1, with 8 bases fitting TRBD2. The ends lost 5 bases at V and 0 bases at J; junction bases unmatched: 3. This CDR3 has 15 residues. The germline CDR1 and CDR2 sequences are LNHDA and SQIVND (reference sequence). The CDR3: CASSELADSYNEQFF. CDR3 DNA sequence: TGTGCCAGTAGTGAACTAGCGGACTCCTACAATGAGCAGTTCTTC.

The chain recombines TRBV29-1 with TRBJ2-1; 7 nucleotides match TRBD1. The CDR3 has 15 residues. In germline, CDR1 is SQVTM, CDR2 ANQGSEA. J lost 2 bases, V lost 7 bases, and 11 bases had no gene match. CDR3 amino acids: CSAILTGLPYNEQFF. In DNA, the CDR3 is TGCAGCGCAATACTGACAGGGTTGCCCTACAATGAGCAGTTCTTC.

CDR3 region: CARVGDRDSNQPQHF. The CDR3 DNA follows: TGTGCCAGGGTAGGGGACAGGGATTCAAATCAGCCCCAGCATTTT. The V and J genes are TRBV7-9 and TRBJ1-5; 9 bases are a match to TRBD1. In germline, CDR1 is SEHNR, CDR2 FQNEAQ (reference sequence). The CDR3 is made up of 15 amino acids. V gave up 9 bases and J gave up 4 bases; unmatched junction bases: 10.

This chain connects TRBV28 to TRBJ1-1; 8 positions agree with TRBD1. Looked up from germline, CDR1 is MDHEN and CDR2 is SYDVKM. The CDR3 runs 13 residues. With V trimmed by 5 bases and J by 8 bases, 7 bases remained unmatched. CDR3 in amino acids: CASSPDRGKEAFF. The CDR3 DNA is TGTGCCAGCAGTCCCGACAGGGGAAAGGAAGCTTTCTTT. Combining the CDR3 with reference TRBV28 and TRBJ1-1 gives the whole variable domain DVKVTQSSRYLVKRTGEKVFLECVQDMDHENMFWYRQDPGLGLRLIYFSYDVKMKEKGDIPEGYSVSREKKERFSLILESASTNQTSMYLCASSPDRGKEAFFGQGTRLTVV.

The CDR3 DNA is TGTGCCAGCAGCTCCTCGGGCGGGAACATTCAGTACTTC. Its translation: CASSSSGGNIQYF. The chain carries TRBV7-9 and TRBJ2-4, with D maybe TRBD2 (5 bases). Trimming stripped 4 bases from V and 7 bases from J, with 11 bases between. CDR3 length: 13 amino acids. Per germline, CDR1 SEHNR and CDR2 FQNEAQ (reference sequence).

The chain's CDR3 is CASSRSRTSGSYEQYF. CDR3 nucleotide sequence: TGTGCCAGCAGCCGTTCACGGACTAGCGGGAGTTACGAGCAGTACTTC. The rearrangement links TRBV11-1 to TRBJ2-7; 13 nucleotides agree with TRBD2. CDR3 length: 16 amino acids. V lost 5 bases and J lost 4; bases outside the gene matches: 8. The germline V gene has CDR1 SGHAT and CDR2 FQDESV (reference sequence).

The rearrangement joins TRBV19 to TRBJ1-5; D is possibly TRBD1 (5 bases). Trimming stripped 3 bases from V and 4 bases from J, with 13 bases between. The CDR3 spans 15 residues. CDR1 is LNHDA and CDR2 is SQIVND in the germline V gene (reference sequence). The CDR3 region has the DNA TGTGCCAGTAGTATCGTAGGACATCCGAATCAGCCCCAGCATTTT. Amino acids: CASSIVGHPNQPQHF.

The chain links TRBV4-2 to TRBJ2-4, with D possibly being TRBD1 or TRBD2 (5 bases each). The length of the CDR3 is 11 residues. The germline V gene has CDR1 LGHNA and CDR2 YNFKEQ. V was shortened by 4 bases and J by 10 bases, with 8 bases between the two germline ends. CDR3 DNA sequence: TGTGCCAGCAGCCTGGGGGTAATTCAGTACTTC. This translates into CASSLGVIQYF.

The gene calls are TRBV4-2 and TRBJ2-3; tentatively, D is TRBD1 or TRBD2 (5 bases each). The V and J ends lost 1 base and 2 bases respectively, with 16 bases between them. The CDR3 length is 17 residues. Germline CDR1 LGHNA, CDR2 YNFKEQ. CDR3 bases: TGTGCCAGCAGCCAAGGTAACCAGGGAGCCTTCACAGATACGCAGTATTTT. Amino acids: CASSQGNQGAFTDTQYF.

The CDR3 DNA reads TGTGCCAGCAGCAGGACTAGCGGGAATTCCTACGAGCAGTACTTC. Its protein product is CASSRTSGNSYEQYF. V is TRBV5-5 and J is TRBJ2-7, with TRBD2 matching over 12 bases. CDR3 length equals 15 residues. Germline loops: CDR1 SGHKS, CDR2 YYEKEE (reference sequence). With V trimmed by 4 bases and J by 1 base, 3 bases remained unmatched.

The chain combines TRBV4-2 with TRBJ2-7; 8 bases match TRBD2. V lost 3 bases, J lost 1 base, and 11 bases stayed unmatched. Germline loops: CDR1 LGHNA, CDR2 YNFKEQ. CDR3 size: 17 residues. The CDR3 sequence is CASSQARAAGGSYEQYF. CDR3 nucleotide sequence: TGTGCCAGCAGCCAGGCCCGAGCGGCGGGGGGATCCTACGAGCAGTACTTC.

The CDR3 region has the DNA TGTGCCAGCAGCTTGTGGGGGAGCGCCGGGGAGCTGTTTTTT. Amino acid sequence: CASSLWGSAGELFF. This chain links TRBV5-6 with TRBJ2-2; either TRBD1 or TRBD2 may fit D (5 bases each). The CDR3 runs 14 residues. Germline V gene data show CDR1 as SGHDT and CDR2 as YYEEEE. Trimming shortened V by 1 base and J by 6 bases, and 10 bases separated the two germline ends.

The chain is built from TRBV28 and TRBJ2-6; weak D call: TRBD2 (5 bases). Trimming removed 7 bases at V and 2 bases at J, with 9 bases between. The CDR3 length is 14 residues. The V gene's germline CDR1 is MDHEN and CDR2 SYDVKM. The CDR3 DNA is TGTGCCAGCATCCCGGGGACTGGGGCCAACGTCCTGACTTTC. Its translation: CASIPGTGANVLTF.

J is TRBJ2-3 and V is TRBV9, with D possibly matching TRBD2 (5 bases). In germline, CDR1 is SGDLS, CDR2 YYNGEE. The CDR3 is 15 residues long. Trimming pared 1 base from V and 3 bases from J, leaving 12 bases between. The CDR3 loop reads CASSVQQTKTDTQYF. The CDR3 region has the DNA TGTGCCAGCAGCGTACAACAGACTAAGACAGATACGCAGTATTTT.

The rearrangement joins TRBV28 to TRBJ2-2, with D perhaps matching TRBD2 (7 bases). V was pared by 6 bases and J by 1 base, with 27 bases between. This CDR3 is 20 amino acids long. The V gene's germline CDR1 is MDHEN and CDR2 SYDVKM. The CDR3 DNA sequence: TGTGCCAGCAGCCCTACCTTCGGGGACGCTAGGGGGGGGAACACCGGGGAGCTGTTTTTT. It specifies CASSPTFGDARGGNTGELFF.

This clone was detected once. This sequence joins TRBV6-5 and TRBJ2-3; 7 nucleotides match TRBD1. The CDR3 runs 15 residues. CDR1 and CDR2 from the germline V gene are MNHEY and SVGAGI. V lost 1 base, J lost 1 base, and 2 bases stayed unmatched. This CDR3 is CASSYFGTGTDTQYF. CDR3 nucleotides: TGTGCCAGCAGTTACTTTGGGACAGGCACAGATACGCAGTATTTT.

The gene calls are TRBV6-5 and TRBJ1-1; D may be TRBD1 (5 bases). V dropped 2 bases and J dropped 5 bases, with 12 bases sitting between them. The CDR3 runs 14 residues. The germline CDR1 and CDR2 sequences are MNHEY and SVGAGI. The DNA of the CDR3 is TGTGCCAGCAGTTACGGCAGGGAAAGGACTGAAGCTTTCTTT. Translating it yields CASSYGRERTEAFF.